This passage covers 17 T cell receptor beta chains from one sample sequenced in a study of cytomegalovirus exposure and HLA in healthy donors. PCR used 60 Vbeta primers and 13 Jbeta primers. The table came from immunoSEQ multiplex PCR; TCRdb's copy has only in-frame clones and leaves some out. The sample consists of around 200,000 clones, about 80% of them appearing once. Sequencing was performed on PBMCs. The receptors originated from a girl between 10 and 17 years old in good health and CMV-seronegative.

The chain couples TRBV4-1 to TRBJ2-5, with 8 positions matching TRBD1. The assigned J gene may be wrong: the sequence end matches TRBJ2-7 better. This CDR3 is built from 13 residues. Per the germline V gene, CDR1 is MGHRA and CDR2 is YSYEKL. The CDR3 nucleotides read TGCGCCAGCAGCCATCAACAGGGGGACGAGCAGTACTTC. This encodes CASSHQQGDEQYF.

The chain uses TRBV28 and TRBJ1-5; D ambiguous. The CDR3 runs to 17 residues. CDR1 and CDR2 from the germline V gene are MDHEN and SYDVKM. With 6 bases removed from V and 0 bases from J, the gap between germline ends came to 18 bases. CDR3 in DNA: TGTGCCAGCAGACACTCCCTGGGCAGGTATAGCAATCAGCCCCAGCATTTT. It specifies CASRHSLGRYSNQPQHF.

This chain connects TRBV30 to TRBJ2-5, with TRBD2 matching 9 bases. The J call may be in error: the DNA end matches TRBJ2-7 better. The CDR3 loop spans 14 amino acids. Germline-derived CDR1 and CDR2 are GTSNPN and SVGIG (reference sequence). The CDR3: CAWTISGSSYEQYF. In DNA, the CDR3 is TGTGCCTGGACGATTAGCGGGAGCTCCTACGAGCAGTACTTC.

This chain links TRBV27 with TRBJ2-2; D is perhaps TRBD2 (6 bases). V lost 6 bases, J lost 6 bases, and 11 bases lay in between. Germline V gives CDR1 MNHEY, CDR2 SMNVEV (reference sequence). There are 13 residues in the CDR3. This CDR3 reads CASRDWRAGELFF. The CDR3 nucleotides read TGTGCCAGCAGGGATTGGAGGGCCGGGGAGCTGTTTTTT.

The chain employs TRBV11-3 and TRBJ2-1, with a tentative D call TRBD1 (6 bases). The CDR3 is made up of 13 amino acids. CDR1 and CDR2 from the germline V gene are SGHNT and YENEEA. Trimming removed 2 bases at V and 5 bases at J, with 7 bases between. CDR3 sequence (DNA): TGTGCCAGCAGCTTAAACAGGGACAATGAGCAGTTCTTC. Protein product: CASSLNRDNEQFF.

This clone was seen only a few times. This sequence joins TRBV5-4 and TRBJ2-7, with TRBD1 matching 9 bases. The CDR3 runs 15 residues. Germline lookup yields CDR1 SGHNT and CDR2 YYREEE (reference sequence). Losses at the gene ends were 1 base for V and 4 bases for J; bases not matched to a gene: 6. CDR3 bases: TGTGCCAGCAGCTTGAAGGGACAGGGTCTTTACGAGCAGTACTTC. Translation: CASSLKGQGLYEQYF. The whole variable domain, filled in from reference TRBV5-4 and TRBJ2-7, reads ETGVTQSPTHLIKTRGQQVTLRCSSQSGHNTVSWYQQALGQGPQFIFQYYREEENGRGNFPPRFSGLQFPNYSSELNVNALELDDSALYLCASSLKGQGLYEQYFGPGTRLTVT.

The rearrangement links TRBV2 to TRBJ1-6, with 7 bases lining up with TRBD1. Germline V gene data show CDR1 as SNHLY and CDR2 as FYNNEI. The V segment lost 6 bases and the J segment 0 bases; nucleotides outside the gene matches: 11. CDR3 size: 18 residues. CDR3 DNA: TGTGCCAGCAGGGGGGGTTTACAGGGGTTCTCCTATAATTCACCCCTCCACTTT. As protein: CASRGGLQGFSYNSPLHF.

V is TRBV28 and J is TRBJ1-5; 9 positions match TRBD1. The CDR3 extends over 19 amino acids. V lost 5 bases to trimming and J lost 5 bases; unmatched junction nucleotides: 19. The germline V gene has CDR1 MDHEN and CDR2 SYDVKM. DNA for the CDR3: TGTGCCAGCAGTAGTTCGGGACAGGGAGGGTTTCCCGCGGATCAGCCCCAGCATTTT. It yields the protein CASSSSGQGGFPADQPQHF.

V and J are TRBV11-2 and TRBJ1-1, with 7 bases that match TRBD1. Losses at the gene ends were 5 bases for V and 1 base for J; bases not matched to a gene: 13. Germline V lookup: CDR1 SGHAT, CDR2 FQNNGV. The CDR3 totals 17 residues. The CDR3 sequence is CASSRSDRMYRNTEAFF. The CDR3 DNA follows: TGTGCCAGCAGCCGGTCGGACAGGATGTATAGGAACACTGAAGCTTTCTTT.

The gene calls are TRBV14 and TRBJ2-7; D gene uncertain. The length of the CDR3 is 12 residues. The germline CDR1 and CDR2 sequences are SGHDN and FVKESK. Trimming took off 1 base at V and 11 bases at J, with 12 bases between the two ends. CDR3 DNA: TGTGCCAGCAGCCAAGCCCTCCAGGTGGAGTACTTC. Translating gives CASSQALQVEYF.

This clone was observed a single time. The rearrangement links TRBV4-1 to TRBJ2-7, with 8 nucleotides matching TRBD2. The CDR3 has 20 residues. In germline, CDR1 is MGHRA, CDR2 YSYEKL. J gave up 2 bases and V 4 bases, and 22 bases lay outside the gene matches. Written as DNA, the CDR3 is TGCGCCAGCAGCCTCGGGCCTTTTTCCAAACCATCGGGAGGGGCCTACGAGCAGTACTTC. Encoded protein: CASSLGPFSKPSGGAYEQYF.

The gene calls are TRBV5-5 and TRBJ2-3; D is ambiguous. CDR1 and CDR2 (germline): SGHKS, YYEKEE (reference sequence). Trimming shortened V by 2 bases and J by 6 bases, and 4 bases separated the two germline ends. The CDR3 contains 11 residues. In DNA, the CDR3 is TGTGCCAGCAGCTTCGGGGATACGCAGTATTTT. Protein product: CASSFGDTQYF. Together with reference TRBV5-5 and TRBJ2-3, the CDR3 gives the full variable domain: DAGVTQSPTHLIKTRGQQVTLRCSPISGHKSVSWYQQVLGQGPQFIFQYYEKEERGRGNFPDRFSARQFPNYSSELNVNALLLGDSALYLCASSFGDTQYFGPGTRLTVL.

The chain carries TRBV19 and TRBJ1-2; 7 bases map to TRBD1. The V gene end was trimmed by 8 bases and the J gene end by 6 bases; junction bases not matched to a gene: 9. From germline, CDR1 is LNHDA and CDR2 SQIVND (reference sequence). CDR3 length: 13 amino acids. This CDR3 is CASGGGGINGYTF. The CDR3 DNA follows: TGTGCCAGTGGTGGAGGGGGCATTAATGGCTACACCTTC. Using reference TRBV19 and TRBJ1-2 for the parts outside the CDR3, the full variable domain is DGGITQSPKYLFRKEGQNVTLSCEQNLNHDAMYWYRQDPGQGLRLIYYSQIVNDFQKGDIAEGYSVSREKKESFPLTVTSAQKNPTAFYLCASGGGGINGYTFGSGTRLTVV.

The rearrangement links TRBV6-1 to TRBJ1-1; D perhaps matches TRBD1 (5 bases). This CDR3 comprises 11 residues. Germline CDR1 is MNHNS and CDR2 is SASEGT. Trimming pared 8 bases from V and 6 bases from J, leaving 10 bases between. The CDR3 here is CASSRGAEAFF. In nucleotides, the CDR3 is TGTGCCAGCTCCCGGGGGGCTGAAGCTTTCTTT.

This clone was detected once. This chain uses TRBV5-1 with TRBJ2-2; 9 nucleotides align to TRBD1. This CDR3 spans 14 amino acids. Germline trimming cut 2 bases from V and 8 bases from J; bases unmatched to any gene: 4. CDR1 and CDR2 (germline): SGHRS, YFSETQ. In nucleotides, the CDR3 is TGCGCCAGCAGCTTCACAGGGGGCCTAGGGGAGCTGTTTTTT. Translating it yields CASSFTGGLGELFF. Full variable domain (rest looked up from reference TRBV5-1 and TRBJ2-2): KAGVTQTPRYLIKTRGQQVTLSCSPISGHRSVSWYQQTPGQGLQFLFEYFSETQRNKGNFPGRFSGRQFSNSRSEMNVSTLELGDSALYLCASSFTGGLGELFFGEGSRLTVL.

The CDR3 loop is CASSDTSRSILNEQFF. For the CDR3, the DNA is TGTGCCAGCAGCGATACTAGCAGAAGCATTTTGAATGAGCAGTTCTTC. V and J are TRBV9 and TRBJ2-1, with a weak D call TRBD2 (6 bases). The CDR3 has 16 amino acids. CDR1 and CDR2 (germline): SGDLS, YYNGEE. Trimming removed 3 bases from V and 7 bases from J, with 20 bases in between.

This clone was detected once. The rearrangement uses TRBV25-1 and TRBJ1-3; tentatively, D is TRBD1 (5 bases). With 7 bases removed from V and 0 bases from J, the gap between germline ends came to 16 bases. In germline, CDR1 is MGHDK, CDR2 SYGVNS. The CDR3 totals 16 residues. The CDR3: CASTSFDGHSGNTIYF. The CDR3 DNA follows: TGTGCCAGCACCTCATTCGACGGACACTCTGGAAACACCATATATTTT.